This TCR beta chain is drawn from a study of cytotoxic CD8 clonotypes in ibrutinib-treated CLL. With regard to this clone: Its cognate antigen is unknown.

Overall study results and limits: Public clonotypes were rare and shrank or held steady on treatment.

TCRdb's copy holds only in-frame clones and misses some; the assay was immunoSEQ multiplex PCR. Of approximately 70,000 clones listed, 65% to 85% are singletons. This CDR3 is 16 amino acids long. With 6 bases clipped from V and 0 bases from J, the junction kept 8 bases outside the gene matches. Germline CDR1 reads MNHNY; CDR2 reads SVGAGI (reference sequence). The clonotype comes from a human donor with chronic lymphocytic leukemia. The genes are TRBV6-6 and TRBJ2-7; 10 positions agree with TRBD2. Sequencing used PBMCs, obtained at disease progression, from a patient treated with ibrutinib. CDR3 DNA: TGTGCCAGCAGCTCCCGCGGGACTAGCGACTCCTACGAGCAGTACTTC. This gives the protein CASSSRGTSDSYEQYF.